Following are 10 T cell receptor beta chains from one sample sequenced in a study of tumor-infiltrating lymphocytes in primary liver carcinoma. TCR beta cDNA came from approximately 540 ng total RNA, primed with a constant-region primer. Slightly modified ARM-PCR, run as three nested multiplex PCR rounds, produced the TCR beta libraries. The opening two PCR rounds, about 11 cycles each, paired TRBV1-TRBV30 forward primers with a C-beta reverse primer. MiXCR was run by TCRdb on the multiplex PCR reads, yielding one entry per CDR3 protein. The data contain about 100,000 distinct CDR3 sequences, approximately 70% of them singletons. Between 20 and 30 mg of unsorted bulk tissue served as the source from which RNA and DNA were co-extracted. Sequenced: liver tumor tissue from sampling region 2. Noted subset: tumor region T2, inferior pole. The receptors were gathered from a woman in her sixties or seventies with primary liver carcinoma and hepatitis B virus infection.

This clonotype was counted ten times or more. V gene TRBV4-1 combines with J gene TRBJ1-1, with D perhaps matching TRBD1 (6 bases). Between the trimmed V and J ends, which lost 8 bases and 3 bases, there was a span of 19 bases. The CDR3 runs 15 residues. Germline-derived CDR1 and CDR2 are MGHRA and YSYEKL. CDR3 amino acids: CASGDGGRGDTEAFF. Here the CDR3 DNA reads TGCGCCAGCGGCGATGGGGGGCGTGGGGACACTGAAGCTTTCTTT.

This clonotype has more than one count but fewer than ten. DNA for the CDR3: TGTGCCAGCTCACCACCTTCAGGGAGCGGCAATGAGCAGTTCTTC. It is translated as CASSPPSGSGNEQFF. V and J are TRBV18 and TRBJ2-1, with D perhaps TRBD1 or TRBD2 (5 bases each). The V gene lost 0 bases and the J gene lost 6 bases, with 12 bases spanning the gap. The CDR3 loop spans 15 amino acids. Per the germline V gene, CDR1 is KGHSH and CDR2 is LQKENI.

Remarks on this clonotype: Compared with germline, one end of the junction differs, possibly owing to a read error. The chain combines TRBV6-2 or TRBV6-3 with TRBJ2-1, with 9 bases fitting TRBD1. Germline values: CDR1 MNHEY, CDR2 SVGEGT. CDR3 length equals 14 residues. The CDR3 spells CASSRGTGFSEQLF. The CDR3 DNA reads as TGTGCCAGCAGTCGCGGGACAGGGTTCAGTGAGCAGCTCTTC.

This clonotype has at least ten counts. The rearrangement uses TRBV29-1 and TRBJ2-1; no firm D call. Germline CDR1 and CDR2: SQVTM and ANQGSEA. V was clipped by 4 bases and J by 3 bases, with 19 bases between them. The CDR3 spans 16 residues. CDR3 loop: CSVGGTAERIYNEQFF. The CDR3 bases are TGCAGCGTTGGAGGTACAGCAGAGAGAATCTACAATGAGCAGTTCTTC.

Only one count was recorded for this clonotype. This sequence joins TRBV11-1 and TRBJ2-7, with D perhaps being TRBD1 or TRBD2 (5 bases each). The CDR3 runs 15 residues. Germline loops: CDR1 SGHAT, CDR2 FQDESV (reference sequence). The CDR3 DNA sequence: TGTGCAAGGAGCTTGCCCGGGACCGCAGTCTACGAGCAGTACTTC. As protein: CARSLPGTAVYEQYF.

Concerning this clonotype: One end of the junction fails to match germline, which may point to a read error. The chain couples TRBV6-1 to TRBJ2-7; TRBD2 agrees at 7 bases. The CDR3 has 15 amino acids. Germline V gives CDR1 MNHNS, CDR2 SASEGT. CDR3 protein: CASSDPGGYAYEQYF. In DNA form, the CDR3 reads TGTGCCAGCAGTGACCCGGGAGGCTATGCCTACGAGCAATACTTC.

Points on this clonotype: The junction departs from germline at one end; a sequencing error may be responsible. The chain recombines TRBV5-5 with TRBJ2-5; D may be TRBD2 (5 bases). The V gene's germline CDR1 is SGHKS and CDR2 YYEKEE (reference sequence). The CDR3 totals 15 residues. The CDR3: CASIIGLMNQETQYF. CDR3 nucleotide sequence: TGTGCCAGCATCATTGGACTCATGAACCAAGAGACCCAGTATTTC.

The rearrangement links TRBV11-2 to TRBJ1-6; a possible D gene is TRBD1 (6 bases). V lost 9 bases and J lost 7, with 19 bases in between. The CDR3 length is 15 residues. The germline V gene has CDR1 SGHAT and CDR2 FQNNGV. CDR3 loop: CASGLDSGANSPLHF. For the CDR3, the DNA is TGTGCCAGTGGCTTAGACTCGGGGGCCAATTCACCCCTCCACTTT.

To note about this clonotype: A much larger clone sits a single nucleotide away, making a read error possible. J is TRBJ1-3 and V is TRBV5-5; D is undetermined. This CDR3 comprises 14 residues. Germline lookup yields CDR1 SGHKS and CDR2 YYEKEE (reference sequence). The chain's CDR3 is CANSLLSGGNTIYF. CDR3 in DNA: TGTGCCAACAGCCTTTTAAGTGGCGGAAACACCATATATTTT. Filled out from reference TRBV5-5 and TRBJ1-3, the complete variable domain reads DAGVTQSPTHLIKTRGQQVTLRCSPISGHKSVSWYQQVLGQGPQFIFQYYEKEERGRGNFPDRFSARQFPNYSSELNVNALLLGDSALYLCANSLLSGGNTIYFGEGSWLTVV.

Details on this clonotype: An end of the junction differs from the germline gene, which may be a read error. The chain joins TRBV11-2 to TRBJ2-3; D may match TRBD1 or TRBD2 (6 bases each). Per germline, CDR1 SGHAT and CDR2 FQNNGV. The CDR3 totals 17 residues. CDR3 amino acids: CAISLGGITYTSDTQYF. CDR3 DNA: TGTGCCATCAGCTTAGGGGGGATAACGTACACGTCAGATACGCAGTATTTT.